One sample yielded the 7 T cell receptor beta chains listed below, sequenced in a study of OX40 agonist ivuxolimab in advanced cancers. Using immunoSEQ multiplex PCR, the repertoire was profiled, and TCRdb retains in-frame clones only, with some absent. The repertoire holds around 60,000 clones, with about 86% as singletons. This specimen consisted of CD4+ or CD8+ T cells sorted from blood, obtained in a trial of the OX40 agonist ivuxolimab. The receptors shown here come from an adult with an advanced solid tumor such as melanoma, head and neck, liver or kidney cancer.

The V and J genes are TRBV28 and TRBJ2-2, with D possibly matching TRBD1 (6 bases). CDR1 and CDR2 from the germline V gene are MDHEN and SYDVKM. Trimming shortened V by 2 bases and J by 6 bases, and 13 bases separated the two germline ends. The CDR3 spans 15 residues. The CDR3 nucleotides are TGTGCCAGCAGTTTAGGGGGCCGGTTTGCCGGGGAGCTGTTTTTT. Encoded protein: CASSLGGRFAGELFF.

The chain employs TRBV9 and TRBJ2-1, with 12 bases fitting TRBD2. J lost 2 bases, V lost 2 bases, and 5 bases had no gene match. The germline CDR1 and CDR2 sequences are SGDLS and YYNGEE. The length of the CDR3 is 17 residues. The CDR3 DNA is TGTGCCAGCAGCGTCCGACTAGCGGGGGCCCCCTACAATGAGCAGTTCTTC. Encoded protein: CASSVRLAGAPYNEQFF.

CDR3 sequence (DNA): TGTGCCAGCAGGACGACAGGGGCCGGGACTGAAGCTTTCTTT. Protein: CASRTTGAGTEAFF. The J gene is TRBJ1-1, the V gene TRBV6-1; TRBD1 aligns across 8 bases. The V gene's germline CDR1 is MNHNS and CDR2 SASEGT. This CDR3 region has 14 residues. Trimming cost V 6 bases and J 5 bases; bases outside gene matches: 8.

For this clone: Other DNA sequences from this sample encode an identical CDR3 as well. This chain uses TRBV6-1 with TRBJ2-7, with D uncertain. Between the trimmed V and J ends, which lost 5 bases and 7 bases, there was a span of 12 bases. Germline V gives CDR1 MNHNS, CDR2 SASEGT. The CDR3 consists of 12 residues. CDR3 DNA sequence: TGTGCCAGCAGTCAATTTACTCCGGAGCAGTACTTC. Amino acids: CASSQFTPEQYF.

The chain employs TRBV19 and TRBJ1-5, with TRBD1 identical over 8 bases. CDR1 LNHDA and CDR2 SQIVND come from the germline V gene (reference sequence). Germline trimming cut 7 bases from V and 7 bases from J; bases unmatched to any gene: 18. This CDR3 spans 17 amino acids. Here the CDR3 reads CASIKKAGTGSSQPQHF. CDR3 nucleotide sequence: TGTGCCAGTATCAAAAAAGCGGGGACAGGATCGTCCCAGCCCCAGCATTTT.

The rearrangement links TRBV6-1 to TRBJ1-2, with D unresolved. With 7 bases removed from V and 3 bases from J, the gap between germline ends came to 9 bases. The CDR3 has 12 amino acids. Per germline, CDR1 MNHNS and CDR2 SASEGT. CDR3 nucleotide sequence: TGTGCCAGCACCCAGAAGTACTATGGCTACACCTTC. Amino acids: CASTQKYYGYTF.

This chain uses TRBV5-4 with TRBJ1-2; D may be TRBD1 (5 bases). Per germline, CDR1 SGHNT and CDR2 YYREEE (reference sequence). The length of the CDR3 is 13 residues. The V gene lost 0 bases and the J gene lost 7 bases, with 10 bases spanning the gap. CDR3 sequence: CASSLGQGGGYTF. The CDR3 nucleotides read TGTGCCAGCAGCTTGGGGCAGGGAGGTGGCTACACCTTC.